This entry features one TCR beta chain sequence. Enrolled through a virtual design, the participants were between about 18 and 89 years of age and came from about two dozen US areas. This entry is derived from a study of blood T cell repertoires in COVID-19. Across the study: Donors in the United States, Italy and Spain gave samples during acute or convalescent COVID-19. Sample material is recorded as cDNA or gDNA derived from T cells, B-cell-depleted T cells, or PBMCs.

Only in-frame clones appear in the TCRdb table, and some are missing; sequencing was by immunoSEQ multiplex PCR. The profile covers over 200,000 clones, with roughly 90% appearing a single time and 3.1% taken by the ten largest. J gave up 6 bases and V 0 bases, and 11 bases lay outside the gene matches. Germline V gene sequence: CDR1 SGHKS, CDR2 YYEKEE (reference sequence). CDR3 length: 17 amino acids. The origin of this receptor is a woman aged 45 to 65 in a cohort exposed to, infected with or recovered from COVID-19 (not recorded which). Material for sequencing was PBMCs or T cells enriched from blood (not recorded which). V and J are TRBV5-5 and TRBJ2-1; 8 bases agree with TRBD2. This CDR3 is CASSLGPAGGSSNEQFF. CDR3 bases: TGTGCCAGCAGCTTGGGGCCGGCGGGGGGCTCGTCCAATGAGCAGTTCTTC.